This T cell receptor beta chain was identified in a study of blood T cell repertoires in COVID-19. Categorization into cohorts depended on clinical history that participants reported. Recovered Cohort 3 donors showed two negative PCRs, clearance, or symptom resolution. The V segment lost 3 bases and the J segment 7 bases; nucleotides outside the gene matches: 2. The CDR3 extends over 13 amino acids. In the source study's methods: Amplification of reference gene primers provided the estimated nucleated cell counts. TCRdb keeps only in-frame clones here, not all; method: immunoSEQ multiplex PCR. For V, J and clone size, that table is used; D and trimming come from the DNA. The data show over 300,000 clones, approximately 85% seen once.

This receptor was obtained from a man under 40 who had recovered from COVID-19. Sequencing used PBMCs or T cells enriched from blood (not recorded which). V usage is TRBV12-3 or TRBV12-4 and J usage is TRBJ2-1; TRBD1 agrees at 8 bases. In DNA form, the CDR3 reads TGTGCCAGCAGTTTGGACAGGGCGAATGAGCAGTTCTTC. Encoded protein: CASSLDRANEQFF.